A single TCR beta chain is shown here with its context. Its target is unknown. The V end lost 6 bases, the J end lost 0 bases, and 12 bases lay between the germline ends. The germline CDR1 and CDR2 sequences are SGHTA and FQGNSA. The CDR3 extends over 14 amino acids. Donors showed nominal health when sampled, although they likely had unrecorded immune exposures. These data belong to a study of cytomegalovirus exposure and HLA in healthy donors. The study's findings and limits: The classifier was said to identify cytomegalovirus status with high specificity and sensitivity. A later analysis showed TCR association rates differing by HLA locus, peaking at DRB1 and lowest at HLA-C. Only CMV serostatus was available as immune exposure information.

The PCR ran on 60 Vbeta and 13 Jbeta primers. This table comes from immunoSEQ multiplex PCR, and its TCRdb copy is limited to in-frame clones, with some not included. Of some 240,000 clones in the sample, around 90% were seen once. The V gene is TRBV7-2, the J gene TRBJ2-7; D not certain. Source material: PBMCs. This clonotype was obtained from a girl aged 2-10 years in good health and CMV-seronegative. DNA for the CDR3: TGTGCCAGCAGATCGACTTATTCCTCCTACGAGCAGTACTTC. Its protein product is CASRSTYSSYEQYF.